The 20 T cell receptor beta chains reported below all come from one sample, sequenced in a study of T cell changes during pregnancy in multiple sclerosis. The assay was immunoSEQ multiplex PCR, and TCRdb's table has in-frame clones only and misses some. Of roughly 86,000 clones in the sample, roughly 92% were seen once. The sequencing used peripheral blood, collected in the first trimester of pregnancy. These receptors were obtained from a female donor with multiple sclerosis, enrolled in a pregnancy study.

The chain has TRBV6-1 and TRBJ2-7; the D is unclear. Trimming took 10 bases from V and 6 from J, leaving 13 bases between them. The CDR3 has 11 residues. CDR1 MNHNS and CDR2 SASEGT come from the germline V gene. The CDR3, as DNA: TGTGCCACCCTGGCCTTGGTCGAGCAGTACTTC. Residues: CATLALVEQYF.

The rearrangement joins TRBV5-1 to TRBJ2-1; D is unclear. The CDR3 is 14 amino acids. Trimming left V 0 bases short and J 3 bases short, with 7 bases between. Germline V gene lookup returns CDR1 SGHRS and CDR2 YFSETQ. The CDR3, as DNA: TGCGCCAGCAGCTTGGGAGCACTCTACAATGAGCAGTTCTTC. This encodes CASSLGALYNEQFF.

V is TRBV15 and J is TRBJ2-3, with D unresolved. The CDR3 spans 12 residues. Germline-derived CDR1 and CDR2 are LNHNV and YYDKDF (reference sequence). Trimming stripped 5 bases from V and 3 bases from J, with 6 bases between. For the CDR3, the DNA is TGTGCCACCAGCGGTAGAACAGATACGCAGTATTTT. It specifies CATSGRTDTQYF. The entire variable domain, with the rest obtained from reference TRBV15 and TRBJ2-3, is as follows: DAMVIQNPRYQVTQFGKPVTLSCSQTLNHNVMYWYQQKSSQAPKLLFHYYDKDFNNEADTPDNFQSRRPNTSFCFLDIRSPGLGDTAMYLCATSGRTDTQYFGPGTRLTVL.

This clone was detected only a few times. The chain combines TRBV9 with TRBJ1-1, with D possibly being TRBD1 (5 bases). The V and J ends lost 4 bases and 7 bases respectively, with 14 bases between them. There are 13 residues in the CDR3. The germline CDR1 and CDR2 sequences are SGDLS and YYNGEE. Here the CDR3 DNA reads TGTGCCAGCAGCTTTGGACATTCTAATGAAGCTTTCTTT. It codes for CASSFGHSNEAFF.

This clone was found once. The chain joins TRBV7-2 to TRBJ1-5, with 7 bases that match TRBD1. In germline, CDR1 is SGHTA, CDR2 FQGNSA. This CDR3 is built from 16 residues. V trimming: 1 base; J trimming: 6 bases; junction bases outside the gene matches: 9. The CDR3 bases are TGTGCCAGCAGCTTAGGACGGACAGGCTACAGTCAGCCCCAGCATTTT. This translates into CASSLGRTGYSQPQHF.

The chain has TRBV5-4 and TRBJ2-4, with TRBD1 matching 10 bases. The CDR3 consists of 15 residues. Trimming cost V 4 bases and J 7 bases; bases outside gene matches: 8. Looked up from germline, CDR1 is SGHNT and CDR2 is YYREEE (reference sequence). The CDR3 sequence: CASSIQGTGANIQYF. In DNA form, the CDR3 reads TGTGCCAGCAGCATTCAAGGGACAGGGGCTAACATTCAGTACTTC.

The chain carries TRBV7-9 and TRBJ2-7; the D gene is possibly TRBD2 (5 bases). The CDR3 is made up of 15 amino acids. Germline CDR1 SEHNR, CDR2 FQNEAQ (reference sequence). The germline V and J ends were trimmed by 5 bases and 2 bases, with 16 bases remaining between them. CDR3 sequence: CASSPPRASTYEQYF. CDR3 nucleotide sequence: TGTGCCAGCAGCCCCCCCCGGGCTAGCACCTACGAGCAGTACTTC.

The CDR3 loop is CASSLTSENTQYF. The CDR3, as DNA: TGCGCCAGCAGCTTGACTAGCGAAAATACGCAGTATTTT. This rearrangement joins TRBV5-1 to TRBJ2-3, with TRBD2 matching over 7 bases. J lost 7 bases, V lost 1 base, and 3 bases had no gene match. From germline, CDR1 is SGHRS and CDR2 YFSETQ. This CDR3 has 13 amino acids.

CDR3 in amino acids: CASKETDYSNQPQHF. CDR3 sequence (DNA): TGTGCCAGCAAGGAGACAGATTATAGCAATCAGCCCCAGCATTTT. The chain carries TRBV2 and TRBJ1-5, with D tentatively TRBD1 (5 bases). The CDR3 length is 15 residues. Looked up from germline, CDR1 is SNHLY and CDR2 is FYNNEI. With 7 bases removed from V and 0 bases from J, the gap between germline ends came to 13 bases.

The chain joins TRBV5-6 to TRBJ2-7; 8 nucleotides line up with TRBD1. Germline V gives CDR1 SGHDT, CDR2 YYEEEE. The CDR3 is made up of 14 amino acids. V gave up 3 bases and J gave up 3 bases; unmatched junction bases: 5. CDR3 residues: CASSSTGGSYEQYF. The DNA for the CDR3 is TGTGCCAGCAGCTCAACAGGGGGAAGCTACGAGCAGTACTTC.

V and J are TRBV11-2 and TRBJ2-3, with D possibly being TRBD2 (6 bases). CDR1 and CDR2 from the germline V gene are SGHAT and FQNNGV. The CDR3 consists of 17 residues. Trimming removed 3 bases from V and 5 bases from J, with 21 bases in between. The CDR3 protein is CASSFFSLRGLRDTQYF. CDR3 bases: TGTGCCAGCAGCTTCTTTTCACTCCGGGGACTGAGAGATACGCAGTATTTT.

J is TRBJ1-4 and V is TRBV5-5; TRBD1 matches at 11 bases. Germline loops: CDR1 SGHKS, CDR2 YYEKEE (reference sequence). CDR3 length equals 15 residues. V was pared by 1 base and J by 8 bases, with 4 bases of the junction left unmatched. The CDR3 loop reads CASSLPGQGVEKLFF. CDR3 coding DNA: TGTGCCAGCAGCTTGCCGGGACAGGGGGTCGAAAAACTGTTTTTT.

V gene TRBV28 combines with J gene TRBJ2-7; 10 bases are a match to TRBD1. Germline values: CDR1 MDHEN, CDR2 SYDVKM. This CDR3 has 18 amino acids. The V segment lost 2 bases and the J segment 3 bases; nucleotides outside the gene matches: 13. DNA of the CDR3: TGTGCCAGCAGTTTACCCGGGACAGGGGTTACCCTTGTCTACGAGCAGTACTTC. Its protein product is CASSLPGTGVTLVYEQYF.

V is TRBV7-9 and J is TRBJ1-1, with 7 bases lining up with TRBD1. Germline lookup yields CDR1 SEHNR and CDR2 FQNEAQ (reference sequence). CDR3 size: 14 residues. J was trimmed by 6 bases and V by 2 bases; bases with no gene match: 6. The CDR3 protein is CASSLRGLNSEAFF. As DNA, the CDR3 is TGTGCCAGCAGCTTAAGGGGGCTTAATTCTGAAGCTTTCTTT.

V gene TRBV5-1 combines with J gene TRBJ2-1, with 12 bases identical to TRBD2. The CDR3 length is 21 residues. CDR1 is SGHRS, CDR2 YFSETQ, per germline. The J segment lost 6 bases and the V segment lost 1 base, leaving 20 bases of the junction unmatched. The CDR3, as DNA: TGCGCCAGCAGCTTGCAAGGGAGGGTCCGACTAGCGGGAGACTTGGTCAATGAGCAGTTCTTC. It is translated as CASSLQGRVRLAGDLVNEQFF. The whole variable domain, remainder taken from reference TRBV5-1 and TRBJ2-1, is KAGVTQTPRYLIKTRGQQVTLSCSPISGHRSVSWYQQTPGQGLQFLFEYFSETQRNKGNFPGRFSGRQFSNSRSEMNVSTLELGDSALYLCASSLQGRVRLAGDLVNEQFFGPGTRLTVL.

This chain connects TRBV6-5 to TRBJ2-2, with 10 bases matching TRBD2. The CDR3 has 15 amino acids. The ends lost 6 bases at V and 7 bases at J; junction bases unmatched: 8. Germline V gives CDR1 MNHEY, CDR2 SVGAGI. In DNA form, the CDR3 reads TGTGCCAGCAGCTTTACTAGCGGGGAGGGCGGGGAGCTGTTTTTT. Translated: CASSFTSGEGGELFF.

The chain carries TRBV5-1 and TRBJ2-7; tentatively, D is TRBD1 (6 bases). In germline, CDR1 is SGHRS, CDR2 YFSETQ. The CDR3 runs 14 residues. Trimming took 4 bases from V and 3 from J, leaving 14 bases between them. The CDR3: CASSPGTISYEQYF. DNA for the CDR3: TGCGCCAGCAGCCCGGGGACAATAAGCTACGAGCAGTACTTC.

This chain uses TRBV25-1 with TRBJ2-2, with 9 bases that match TRBD1. Germline CDR1 is MGHDK and CDR2 is SYGVNS. V was clipped by 6 bases and J by 0 bases; unmatched bases: 8. The CDR3 extends over 17 amino acids. CDR3 residues: CASRPYRGPPNTGELFF. The CDR3 DNA sequence: TGTGCCAGCAGGCCATACAGGGGGCCTCCGAACACCGGGGAGCTGTTTTTT.

The sample holds a few counts of this clone. The rearrangement links TRBV2 to TRBJ1-2; D is unresolved. The germline gives CDR1 SNHLY, CDR2 FYNNEI. The CDR3 is 12 residues long. Trimming pared 3 bases from V and 2 bases from J, leaving 4 bases between. The CDR3 reads CASSDRNYGYTF. The CDR3 region has the DNA TGTGCCAGCAGTGATCGGAACTATGGCTACACCTTC.

This rearrangement joins TRBV5-1 to TRBJ1-4; 9 nucleotides match TRBD1. Looked up from germline, CDR1 is SGHRS and CDR2 is YFSETQ. The V segment lost 3 bases and the J segment 3 bases; nucleotides outside the gene matches: 0. CDR3 length: 14 residues. CDR3 coding DNA: TGCGCCAGCAGCTGGACAGGGGCTAATGAAAAACTGTTTTTT. The encoded protein is CASSWTGANEKLFF.